The next 30 T cell receptor beta chains were all read from a single sample in a study of beta chain features in type 1 diabetes. No antigen is known for these receptors. The authors reverse transcribed all of the isolated RNA, so sequencing captured expressed TCRB transcripts. Sequencing was performed with immunoSEQ multiplex PCR; in TCRdb, only in-frame clones are kept and a portion is missing. The sample lists about 640,000 clones, 9.5% to 15% occurring once. Findings and limits, study-wide: Type 1 diabetes patients had TCRB CDR3s that were shorter (moderately but significantly so) in all four CD4+ subsets.

Sequencing was carried out using naive CD4+ T cells from blood. These receptors all come from a man aged 25 to 40 with type 1 diabetes.

This clone came up a few times. The CDR3 DNA follows: TGCTGTCCGGAGGGGTTTGGCTACACCTTC. It is translated as CCPEGFGYTF. The V call is TRBV20-1, the J call TRBJ1-2, with TRBD1 as a possible D gene (5 bases). Germline V gives CDR1 DFQATT, CDR2 SNEGSKA (reference sequence). The CDR3 extends over 10 amino acids.

This clone appeared a few times. V usage is TRBV7-2 and J usage is TRBJ2-5; D is undetermined. Germline values: CDR1 SGHTA, CDR2 FQGNSA. The V end was cut by 5 bases, the J end by 1 base, with 11 bases between. This CDR3 has 14 residues. The CDR3 sequence is CASSPNGSQETQYF. The CDR3 coding sequence is TGTGCCAGCAGCCCAAATGGGTCCCAAGAGACCCAGTACTTC.

This rearrangement joins TRBV7-9 to TRBJ2-1, with a tentative D call TRBD1 (6 bases). The V and J ends lost 7 bases and 10 bases respectively, with 23 bases between them. The CDR3 has 15 amino acids. In germline, CDR1 is SEHNR, CDR2 FQNEAQ (reference sequence). DNA for the CDR3: TGTGCCAGCACCGACCGTGAAGGGCCTGGGGGCGAGCAGTTCTTC. Translation: CASTDREGPGGEQFF.

This CDR3 is CASSTQGAPYNEQFF. As DNA, the CDR3 is TGCGCCAGCAGCACCCAGGGTGCGCCCTACAATGAGCAGTTCTTC. The rearrangement links TRBV5-1 to TRBJ2-1, with TRBD1 as a possible D gene (5 bases). Trimming shortened V by 4 bases and J by 2 bases, and 13 bases separated the two germline ends. Germline CDR1 is SGHRS and CDR2 is YFSETQ. This CDR3 is built from 15 residues.

This clone was observed a few times. The chain links TRBV4-2 to TRBJ2-5; TRBD2 aligns across 11 bases. The V gene's germline CDR1 is LGHNA and CDR2 YNFKEQ. V shed 1 base and J 2 bases; nucleotides not matched to a gene: 6. The CDR3 covers 17 residues. The CDR3 sequence: CASSQGHGTSGQETQYF. CDR3 bases: TGTGCCAGCAGCCAAGGCCATGGGACTAGCGGACAAGAGACCCAGTACTTC.

The chain uses TRBV5-6 and TRBJ2-7; D is unclear. The CDR3 covers 15 residues. CDR1 and CDR2 (germline): SGHDT, YYEEEE. The ends were cut back, 1 base at V and 0 bases at J, with 11 bases in the middle. This chain's CDR3 is CASSLSGSPSYEQYF. In DNA, the CDR3 is TGTGCCAGCAGCTTGTCAGGTTCCCCCTCCTACGAGCAGTACTTC.

This clone turned up a few times. The rearrangement links TRBV6-6 to TRBJ2-7; the D gene is possibly TRBD2 (7 bases). This CDR3 is 14 amino acids long. Germline CDR1 and CDR2: MNHNY and SVGAGI (reference sequence). The ends were cut back, 6 bases at V and 3 bases at J, with 15 bases in the middle. The CDR3 nucleotides read TGTGCCAGCAGCCTTGTCGGGGGGCTCTACGAGCAGTACTTC. Translated: CASSLVGGLYEQYF.

This clone showed up just a few times. J is TRBJ1-1 and V is TRBV10-3; D unresolved. Trimming removed 4 bases at V and 3 bases at J, with 21 bases between. Germline V CDR1 and CDR2: ENHRY, SYGVKD. This CDR3 contains 17 residues. The CDR3 is CAISVQIISGADTEAFF. The CDR3 DNA sequence: TGTGCCATCAGTGTACAGATAATTTCGGGTGCCGACACTGAAGCTTTCTTT.

This chain connects TRBV25-1 to TRBJ2-3; 8 positions match TRBD1. CDR1 is MGHDK, CDR2 SYGVNS, per germline. The CDR3 runs 16 residues. Trimming at V came to 8 bases and at J to 2 bases, leaving 12 bases not matched to a gene. This CDR3 is CASLPGQALSTDTQYF. For the CDR3, the DNA is TGTGCCAGCCTGCCGGGACAGGCGCTTTCCACAGATACGCAGTATTTT.

The chain uses TRBV5-1 and TRBJ2-1, with TRBD1 matching over 9 bases. The V gene's germline CDR1 is SGHRS and CDR2 YFSETQ. Trimming took 1 base from V and 8 from J; bases not matched to a gene: 10. CDR3 length: 16 amino acids. CDR3 protein: CASSLTSSGQGHEQFF. CDR3 coding DNA: TGCGCCAGCAGCTTGACTAGCTCTGGACAGGGGCATGAGCAGTTCTTC.

The V call is TRBV5-4, the J call TRBJ2-3; D is perhaps TRBD2 (5 bases). Germline V gene sequence: CDR1 SGHNT, CDR2 YYREEE (reference sequence). The V and J ends lost 4 bases and 4 bases respectively, with 16 bases between them. The CDR3 is made up of 15 amino acids. In DNA, the CDR3 is TGTGCCAGCAGCCCATGGGAGCAGACGGCAGATACGCAGTATTTT. It encodes CASSPWEQTADTQYF. The variable domain in full, with the rest retrieved from reference TRBV5-4 and TRBJ2-3, is ETGVTQSPTHLIKTRGQQVTLRCSSQSGHNTVSWYQQALGQGPQFIFQYYREEENGRGNFPPRFSGLQFPNYSSELNVNALELDDSALYLCASSPWEQTADTQYFGPGTRLTVL.

This chain uses TRBV6-7 with TRBJ1-5; D gene unclear. TRBV6-7 is treated as an ORF (open reading frame) with a function not yet certain. The length of the CDR3 is 10 residues. The V gene lost 8 bases and the J gene lost 4 bases, with 3 bases spanning the gap. The CDR3 DNA reads as TGTGCCAGCGCGAATCAGCCCCAGCATTTT. It translates to CASANQPQHF.

CDR3: CASSNTGPPYNEQFF. The CDR3 nucleotides are TGCGCCAGCAGCAACACCGGGCCCCCCTACAATGAGCAGTTCTTC. The chain has TRBV5-1 and TRBJ2-1; the D is unclear. This CDR3 has 15 amino acids. The V and J ends lost 4 bases and 2 bases respectively, with 13 bases between them. Germline values: CDR1 SGHRS, CDR2 YFSETQ.

This chain connects TRBV2 to TRBJ1-5; no reliable D call. Trimming cost V 11 bases and J 2 bases, with 13 bases left between them. Germline CDR1 reads SNHLY; CDR2 reads FYNNEI. The CDR3 loop spans 13 amino acids. The CDR3 nucleotides read TGTGCCTCCACGGCGGAAGGCAATCAGCCCCAGCATTTT. This sequence encodes CASTAEGNQPQHF.

This clone has a handful of counts. The J gene is TRBJ1-6, the V gene TRBV7-2, with a weak D call TRBD1 (6 bases). V lost 1 base and J 10 bases, leaving 11 bases between the germline ends. The CDR3 has 14 residues. In germline, CDR1 is SGHTA, CDR2 FQGNSA. The CDR3 loop is CASSLEVQGSPLHF. The CDR3, as DNA: TGTGCCAGCAGCTTAGAGGTACAGGGCTCACCCCTCCACTTT.

This clone was seen a few times. The V gene is TRBV7-9, the J gene TRBJ1-1, with 10 bases identical to TRBD1. This CDR3 is built from 16 residues. Germline V gene data show CDR1 as SEHNR and CDR2 as FQNEAQ (reference sequence). V was pared by 4 bases and J by 4 bases, with 9 bases of the junction left unmatched. The CDR3 here is CASSYSPGQGSTEAFF. As DNA, the CDR3 is TGTGCCAGCAGCTACAGTCCGGGACAGGGGAGCACTGAAGCTTTCTTT.

This chain connects TRBV10-3 to TRBJ2-2; 7 bases are a match to TRBD2. This CDR3 region has 17 residues. The V segment lost 4 bases and the J segment 0 bases; nucleotides outside the gene matches: 8. Germline loops: CDR1 ENHRY, CDR2 SYGVKD. The CDR3 loop reads CAISGTSGVSNTGELFF. For the CDR3, the DNA is TGTGCCATCAGTGGAACCAGCGGGGTCTCGAACACCGGGGAGCTGTTTTTT.

This clone turned up a few times. The chain has TRBV9 and TRBJ2-5; D not certain. The V and J ends lost 3 bases and 2 bases respectively, with 14 bases between them. The CDR3 runs 15 residues. Germline CDR1 SGDLS, CDR2 YYNGEE. The CDR3 region has the DNA TGTGCCAGCAGCGCCGACGAAGGAATACAAGAGACCCAGTACTTC. Amino acid sequence: CASSADEGIQETQYF. The whole variable domain, filled in from reference TRBV9 and TRBJ2-5, reads DSGVTQTPKHLITATGQRVTLRCSPRSGDLSVYWYQQSLDQGLQFLIQYYNGEERAKGNILERFSAQQFPDLHSELNLSSLELGDSALYFCASSADEGIQETQYFGPGTRLLVL.

This clone was counted between two and nine times. The chain combines TRBV29-1 with TRBJ2-1, with D unresolved. The germline V gene has CDR1 SQVTM and CDR2 ANQGSEA. This CDR3 comprises 15 residues. Trimming stripped 4 bases from V and 0 bases from J, with 13 bases between. Here the CDR3 DNA reads TGCAGCGTTGGGCCAGGCTTCTCCTCCTACAATGAGCAGTTCTTC. Translation gives CSVGPGFSSYNEQFF.

This clone was recorded many times. The chain couples TRBV10-3 to TRBJ2-1, with D possibly matching TRBD2 (6 bases). This CDR3 is 12 amino acids long. Between the trimmed V and J ends, which lost 10 bases and 9 bases, there was a span of 16 bases. Germline lookup yields CDR1 ENHRY and CDR2 SYGVKD. CDR3 loop: CASDGGSSEQFF. DNA for the CDR3: TGTGCCAGCGATGGGGGGTCCAGTGAGCAGTTCTTC.

Only a few counts were recorded for this clone. This sequence joins TRBV6-6 and TRBJ2-7, with a possible D match to TRBD1 (6 bases). V was trimmed by 2 bases and J by 5 bases, leaving 10 bases between them. CDR1 and CDR2 from the germline V gene are MNHNY and SVGAGI (reference sequence). There are 13 residues in the CDR3. This chain's CDR3 is CASSYQGSDEQYF. The CDR3, as DNA: TGTGCCAGCAGTTACCAGGGGTCGGACGAGCAGTACTTC.

This clone was seen more than once but under ten times. This chain's CDR3 is CSVGLAARYEQYF. CDR3 nucleotide sequence: TGCAGCGTTGGACTAGCGGCCCGCTACGAGCAGTACTTC. V is TRBV29-1 and J is TRBJ2-7; the match to TRBD2 covers 9 bases. The ends lost 4 bases at V and 3 bases at J; junction bases unmatched: 4. This CDR3 has 13 residues. Germline lookup yields CDR1 SQVTM and CDR2 ANQGSEA.

V is TRBV30 and J is TRBJ1-3; D might be TRBD1 (6 bases). V dropped 4 bases and J dropped 0 bases, with 10 bases sitting between them. Looked up from germline, CDR1 is GTSNPN and CDR2 is SVGIG (reference sequence). The CDR3 sequence is 14 residues long. The CDR3 reads CAWTRGGSGNTIYF. DNA of the CDR3: TGTGCCTGGACCCGAGGGGGCTCTGGAAACACCATATATTTT.

This clone was detected only a few times. The chain combines TRBV7-2 with TRBJ2-7; D ambiguous. Trimming stripped 4 bases from V and 0 bases from J, with 10 bases between. Germline loops: CDR1 SGHTA, CDR2 FQGNSA. CDR3 length: 14 amino acids. The CDR3 loop is CASSSAYSSYEQYF. The CDR3 DNA follows: TGTGCCAGCAGCTCGGCCTATAGCTCCTACGAGCAGTACTTC.

The rearrangement links TRBV11-2 to TRBJ2-4; D is tentatively TRBD1 or TRBD2 (6 bases each). The CDR3 is made up of 14 amino acids. The V end lost 3 bases, the J end lost 15 bases, and 21 bases lay between the germline ends. Germline CDR1 reads SGHAT; CDR2 reads FQNNGV. The CDR3 loop reads CASSLGLQGQRVYF. In DNA, the CDR3 is TGTGCCAGCAGCTTGGGTTTACAGGGCCAGCGGGTGTACTTC.

This clone came up a few times. The chain links TRBV7-2 to TRBJ1-1; the D is unclear. V was pared by 6 bases and J by 1 base, with 9 bases between. The length of the CDR3 is 13 residues. Per the germline V gene, CDR1 is SGHTA and CDR2 is FQGNSA. CDR3: CASSRTENTEAFF. The CDR3 DNA reads as TGTGCCAGCAGTAGGACGGAGAACACTGAAGCTTTCTTT.

In its sample, this clone was seen a few times. The chain uses TRBV4-3 and TRBJ2-2, with TRBD2 matching over 9 bases. The CDR3 runs to 17 residues. J lost 4 bases, V lost 2 bases, and 8 bases had no gene match. From germline, CDR1 is LGHNA and CDR2 YSLEER. CDR3 in DNA: TGCGCCAGCAGCCAACAACCTAGCGGGGACCCCACCGGGGAGCTGTTTTTT. It yields the protein CASSQQPSGDPTGELFF.

V and J are TRBV6-6 and TRBJ1-1; 12 bases fit TRBD1. The CDR3 contains 14 residues. Trimming took 4 bases from V and 5 from J; bases not matched to a gene: 2. The germline V gene has CDR1 MNHNY and CDR2 SVGAGI (reference sequence). The CDR3 protein is CASSWGQGATEAFF. CDR3 coding DNA: TGTGCCAGCAGTTGGGGACAGGGGGCGACTGAAGCTTTCTTT.

This clone appeared a few times. The chain employs TRBV18 and TRBJ1-2; the D gene is possibly TRBD1 (5 bases). This CDR3 spans 17 amino acids. CDR1 KGHSH and CDR2 LQKENI come from the germline V gene. Trimming took 4 bases from V and 0 from J, leaving 18 bases between them. The CDR3 nucleotides are TGTGCCAGCTCACTACAAACGGACATCCGAGCTAACTATGGCTACACCTTC. This encodes CASSLQTDIRANYGYTF.

The sample holds a few counts of this clone. The rearrangement links TRBV2 to TRBJ1-4, with D tentatively TRBD1 (6 bases). Germline V gene lookup returns CDR1 SNHLY and CDR2 FYNNEI. CDR3 length equals 13 residues. The CDR3 sequence is CATKGGLGEKLFF. The DNA of the CDR3 is TGTGCAACCAAAGGGGGGCTGGGTGAAAAACTGTTTTTT.